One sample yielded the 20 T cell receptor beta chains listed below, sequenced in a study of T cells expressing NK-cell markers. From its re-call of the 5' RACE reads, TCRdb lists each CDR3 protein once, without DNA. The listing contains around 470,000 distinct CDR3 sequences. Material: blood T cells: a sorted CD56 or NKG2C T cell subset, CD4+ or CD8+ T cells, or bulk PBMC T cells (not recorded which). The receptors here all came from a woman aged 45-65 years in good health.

CDR3 region: CAIGIGYEQYF. This chain links TRBV10-3 with TRBJ2-7; TCRdb indicates TRBD1, and absent DNA this call remains unverified. The CDR3 extends over 11 amino acids. Looked up from germline, CDR1 is ENHRY and CDR2 is SYGVKD.

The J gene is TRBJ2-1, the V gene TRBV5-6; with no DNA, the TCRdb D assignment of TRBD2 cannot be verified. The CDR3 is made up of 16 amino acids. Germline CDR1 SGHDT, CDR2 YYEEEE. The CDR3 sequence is CASSRRGRGGADEQFF.

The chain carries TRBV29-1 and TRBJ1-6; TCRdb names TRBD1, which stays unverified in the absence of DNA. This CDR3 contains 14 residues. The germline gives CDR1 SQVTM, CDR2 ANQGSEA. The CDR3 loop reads CSIRTGGDNSPLHF.

CDR3 amino acids: CASSYSVIVQETQYF. The rearrangement uses TRBV6-6 and TRBJ2-5. The CDR3 covers 15 residues. Germline assignment: CDR1 MNHNY and CDR2 SVGAGI (reference sequence).

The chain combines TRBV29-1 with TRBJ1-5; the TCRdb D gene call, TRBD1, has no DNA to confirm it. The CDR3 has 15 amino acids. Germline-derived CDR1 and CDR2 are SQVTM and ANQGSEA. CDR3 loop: CSVGIGTGGNQPQHF. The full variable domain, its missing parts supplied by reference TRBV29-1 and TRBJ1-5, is SAVISQKPSRDICQRGTSLTIQCQVDSQVTMMFWYRQQPGQSLTLIATANQGSEATYESGFVIDKFPISRPNLTFSTLTVSNMSPEDSSIYLCSVGIGTGGNQPQHFGDGTRLSIL.

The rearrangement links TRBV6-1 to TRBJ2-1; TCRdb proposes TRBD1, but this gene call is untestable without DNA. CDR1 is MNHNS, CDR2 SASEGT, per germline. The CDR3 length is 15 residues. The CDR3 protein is CASSEASADSDEQFF.

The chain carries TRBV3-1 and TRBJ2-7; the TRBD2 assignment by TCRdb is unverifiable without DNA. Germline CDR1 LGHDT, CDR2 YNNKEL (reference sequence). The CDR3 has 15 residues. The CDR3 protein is CASSQGAGRSYEQYF.

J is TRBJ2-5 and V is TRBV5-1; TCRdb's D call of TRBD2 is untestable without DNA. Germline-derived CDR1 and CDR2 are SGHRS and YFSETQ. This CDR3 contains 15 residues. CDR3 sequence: CASSFNGREGETQYF. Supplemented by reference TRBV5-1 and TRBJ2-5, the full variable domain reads KAGVTQTPRYLIKTRGQQVTLSCSPISGHRSVSWYQQTPGQGLQFLFEYFSETQRNKGNFPGRFSGRQFSNSRSEMNVSTLELGDSALYLCASSFNGREGETQYFGPGTRLLVL.

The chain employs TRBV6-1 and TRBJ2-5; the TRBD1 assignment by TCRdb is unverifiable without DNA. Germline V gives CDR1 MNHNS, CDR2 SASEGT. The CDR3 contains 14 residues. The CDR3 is CASIRDPHSGTQYF.

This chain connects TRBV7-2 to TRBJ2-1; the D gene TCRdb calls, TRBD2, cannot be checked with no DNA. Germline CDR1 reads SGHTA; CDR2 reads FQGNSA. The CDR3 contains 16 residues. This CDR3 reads CASRWGLAGGSDEQFF.

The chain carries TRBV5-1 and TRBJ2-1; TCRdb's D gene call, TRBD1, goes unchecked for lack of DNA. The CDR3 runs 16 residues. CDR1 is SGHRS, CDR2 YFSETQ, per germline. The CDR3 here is CASSRRGWSSYNEQFF.

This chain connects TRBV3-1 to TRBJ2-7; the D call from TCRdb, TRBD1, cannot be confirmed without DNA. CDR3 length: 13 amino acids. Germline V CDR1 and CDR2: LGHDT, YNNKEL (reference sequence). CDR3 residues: CASSQKQGSVQYF.

Here the CDR3 reads CASSQTGTSGQDTQYF. The chain links TRBV5-1 to TRBJ2-3; TCRdb's D gene call, TRBD2, goes unchecked for lack of DNA. The CDR3 is 16 amino acids. Germline CDR1 SGHRS, CDR2 YFSETQ.

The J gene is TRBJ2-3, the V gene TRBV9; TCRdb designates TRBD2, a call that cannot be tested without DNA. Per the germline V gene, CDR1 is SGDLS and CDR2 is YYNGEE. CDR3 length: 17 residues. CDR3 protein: CASSVDYSGGITDTQYF.

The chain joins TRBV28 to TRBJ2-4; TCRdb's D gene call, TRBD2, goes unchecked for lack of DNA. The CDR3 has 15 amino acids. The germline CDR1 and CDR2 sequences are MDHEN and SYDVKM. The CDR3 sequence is CASSSGGGTKNIQYF.

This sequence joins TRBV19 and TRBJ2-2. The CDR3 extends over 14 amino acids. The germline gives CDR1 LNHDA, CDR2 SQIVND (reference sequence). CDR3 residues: CASSMPINTGELFF. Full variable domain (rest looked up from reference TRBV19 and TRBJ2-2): DGGITQSPKYLFRKEGQNVTLSCEQNLNHDAMYWYRQDPGQGLRLIYYSQIVNDFQKGDIAEGYSVSREKKESFPLTVTSAQKNPTAFYLCASSMPINTGELFFGEGSRLTVL.

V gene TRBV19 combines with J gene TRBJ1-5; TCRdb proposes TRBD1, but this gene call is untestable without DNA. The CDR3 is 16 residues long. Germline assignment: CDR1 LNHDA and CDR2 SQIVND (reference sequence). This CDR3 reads CASSIVGGVSNQPQHF.

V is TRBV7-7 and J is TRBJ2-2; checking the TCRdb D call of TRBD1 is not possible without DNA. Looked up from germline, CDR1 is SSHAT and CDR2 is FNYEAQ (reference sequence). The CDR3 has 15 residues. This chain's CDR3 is CASGATSANTGELFF.

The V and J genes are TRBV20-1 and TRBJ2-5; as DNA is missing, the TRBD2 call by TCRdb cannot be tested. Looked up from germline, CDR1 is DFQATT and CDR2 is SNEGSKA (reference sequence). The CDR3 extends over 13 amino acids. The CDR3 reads CSARERDGLPQYF.

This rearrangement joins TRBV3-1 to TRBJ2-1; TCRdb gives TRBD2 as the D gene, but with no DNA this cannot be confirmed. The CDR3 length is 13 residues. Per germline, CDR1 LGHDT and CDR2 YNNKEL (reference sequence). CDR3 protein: CASSQGWREDEFF.